These T cell receptor beta chains were read from a single sample in a study of cytomegalovirus exposure and HLA in healthy donors. The repertoire was sequenced with immunoSEQ multiplex PCR; TCRdb's copy has only in-frame clones and lacks some. The sample consists of over 150,000 clones, 80% to 85% of them appearing once. The source material was PBMCs. The receptors stem from a human donor in good health. CDR3s leave out the opening cysteine and the closing phenylalanine or tryptophan. The size field is filled for only some rows; it gives once, few, many or a size class.

.	TRBV4-3	ASSQVQGRGGYT
.	TRBV9	ASSGRDFTYEQY
.	TRBV7-6	ASSSPGGFGYNEQF
.	TRBV6-1	ASSEFGGMQPQH
.	TRBV27	ASSSGTSQREQY
.	TRBV5-8	ASSRIDWQETQY
.	TRBV4-3	ASSWQAGSTEAF
.	TRBV9	ASSVVASGGTGELF
.	TRBV9	ASSEGTSDTYEQY
.	TRBV7-9	ASSLSGRYNEQF
few	TRBV5-5	ASSLGLAGGFTQY
.	TRBV6-6	ASNGAF
.	TRBV6-5	ASNRGPDQPQH
.	TRBV5-4	ASSLEVLGSDTGELF
.	TRBV27	ASSLREIQGFSSRNTGELF
.	TRBV5-1	ASSPMPGQSYGYT
.	TRBV25-1	ASSQLCEQF
.	TRBV7-2	ASSLPDRGDGYT
.	TRBV7-6	ASSTPLGTATGELF
.	TRBV27	ASSPGLTQHEQY
few	TRBV5-1	ASSVVIPSTDTQY
.	TRBV18	ASSPSSYTEAF
.	TRBV6-1	ATWDRAYNEQF
.	TRBV27	ASRDGGGTGELF
few	TRBV13	ASSLGLPRHYQETQY
.	TRBV16	ASSYNVNSNQPQH
.	TRBV11-3	ASSLDGSGLNEQY
.	TRBV19	ASSVQGYYGYT
.	TRBV11-3	ASSLGTLTNEKLF
.	TRBV11-3	ASSSEGRSNEKLF
.	TRBV10-2	ASSEAGYDGYT
few	TRBV5-1	ASSFNQGTQETQY
.	TRBV6-5	ASSYSGEVYEQY
.	TRBV10-1	ASSGGQGAHTGELF
.	TRBV13	ASSFFGQPNYGYT
.	TRBV19	ASSVITGAEQY
once	TRBV7-2	ASSFTRGNTEAF
.	TRBV5-1	ASSLGQGAYEQY
.	TRBV2	ASSEALAGEYYEQY